Listed here are 19 T cell receptor beta chains from one sample, sequenced in a study of blood T cell repertoires in COVID-19. The table came from immunoSEQ multiplex PCR; TCRdb's copy has only in-frame clones and leaves some out. Among some 320,000 clones listed, approximately 89% were seen once. Input material: peripheral blood. These receptors all come from a woman younger than 45 who had recovered from COVID-19.

The rearrangement uses TRBV5-1 and TRBJ1-4; D unresolved. Germline-derived CDR1 and CDR2 are SGHRS and YFSETQ. The CDR3 covers 15 residues. The V and J ends lost 0 bases and 0 bases respectively, with 6 bases between them. The CDR3 DNA reads TGCGCCAGCAGCTTGGTGGCAGCAACTAATGAAAAACTGTTTTTT. Translation: CASSLVAATNEKLFF.

The chain uses TRBV6-5 and TRBJ2-1, with TRBD1 identical over 7 bases. CDR1 is MNHEY and CDR2 is SVGAGI in the germline V gene. J gave up 3 bases and V 0 bases, and 2 bases lay outside the gene matches. CDR3 length: 15 residues. CDR3 loop: CASSYSDRDYNEQFF. In nucleotides, the CDR3 is TGTGCCAGCAGTTACTCAGACAGGGACTACAATGAGCAGTTCTTC.

The rearrangement uses TRBV5-1 and TRBJ2-3; D is unresolved. CDR1 and CDR2 from the germline V gene are SGHRS and YFSETQ. The CDR3 covers 15 residues. The ends were cut back, 0 bases at V and 5 bases at J, with 13 bases in the middle. The CDR3 sequence is CASSLAQILGDTQYF. The CDR3 DNA reads as TGCGCCAGCAGCTTGGCCCAAATCCTAGGAGATACGCAGTATTTT.

This clone was counted once. This chain uses TRBV7-2 with TRBJ1-4; tentatively, D is TRBD1 (6 bases). V was shortened by 6 bases and J by 2 bases, with 10 bases between the two germline ends. The CDR3 totals 14 residues. Germline values: CDR1 SGHTA, CDR2 FQGNSA. DNA for the CDR3: TGTGCCAGCAGGAGACAGGCGACTAATGAAAAACTGTTTTTT. This codes for CASRRQATNEKLFF.

In DNA, the CDR3 is TGTGCCAGCAGGACAGGGGTAGCCAAAAACATTCAGTACTTC. Translated: CASRTGVAKNIQYF. The rearrangement joins TRBV2 to TRBJ2-4; 8 bases are a match to TRBD1. V dropped 6 bases and J dropped 0; count of bases not matched to a gene: 1. CDR3 length: 14 residues. The germline V gene has CDR1 SNHLY and CDR2 FYNNEI.

The J gene is TRBJ2-3, the V gene TRBV28, with 8 bases fitting TRBD1. Germline V gene lookup returns CDR1 MDHEN and CDR2 SYDVKM. After removal of 6 bases from V and 4 bases from J, the junction contained 12 bases not matched to a gene. The CDR3 is made up of 16 amino acids. This chain's CDR3 is CASRIFGTGRADTQYF. CDR3 DNA sequence: TGTGCCAGCAGGATTTTTGGGACAGGACGGGCAGATACGCAGTATTTT. The entire variable domain, with the rest obtained from reference TRBV28 and TRBJ2-3, is as follows: DVKVTQSSRYLVKRTGEKVFLECVQDMDHENMFWYRQDPGLGLRLIYFSYDVKMKEKGDIPEGYSVSREKKERFSLILESASTNQTSMYLCASRIFGTGRADTQYFGPGTRLTVL.

This clone appeared once. The chain employs TRBV6-5 and TRBJ1-2; D remains unclear. V was pared by 7 bases and J by 3 bases, with 18 bases between. Germline V gene sequence: CDR1 MNHEY, CDR2 SVGAGI. The CDR3 loop spans 15 amino acids. The CDR3 sequence: CASTRVPAFDYGYTF. The DNA of the CDR3 is TGTGCCAGCACCCGGGTCCCCGCCTTCGACTATGGCTACACCTTC.

The V and J genes are TRBV27 and TRBJ1-5; TRBD1 matches 9 bases. The germline gives CDR1 MNHEY, CDR2 SMNVEV (reference sequence). This CDR3 contains 16 residues. V was clipped by 2 bases and J by 1 base; unmatched bases: 3. In DNA, the CDR3 is TGTGCCAGCAGTTTAATGACAGGGGGGAGCAATCAGCCCCAGCATTTT. Its translation: CASSLMTGGSNQPQHF.

The CDR3 DNA follows: TGTGCCAGCAGCTGGACAGAGAACACCGGGGAGCTGTTTTTT. The encoded protein is CASSWTENTGELFF. This sequence joins TRBV7-9 and TRBJ2-2; a possible D gene is TRBD1 (6 bases). V was trimmed by 4 bases and J by 1 base, leaving 7 bases between them. This CDR3 is 14 amino acids long. Germline V gene data show CDR1 as SEHNR and CDR2 as FQNEAQ (reference sequence).

The gene calls are TRBV11-1 and TRBJ2-5; possible D gene TRBD2, 5 bases. Germline V CDR1 and CDR2: SGHAT, FQDESV (reference sequence). The CDR3 sequence is 13 residues long. Between the trimmed V and J ends, which lost 6 bases and 7 bases, there was a span of 15 bases. Here the CDR3 DNA reads TGTGCCAGCAGACGGAATAGCGTGGGGACCCAGTACTTC. It specifies CASRRNSVGTQYF.

The rearrangement links TRBV5-4 to TRBJ2-7; D is perhaps TRBD1 (6 bases). V lost 5 bases and J lost 0, with 15 bases in between. From germline, CDR1 is SGHNT and CDR2 YYREEE (reference sequence). This CDR3 is built from 15 residues. The CDR3 here is CASRPGTTGSYEQYF. The CDR3 coding sequence is TGTGCCAGCAGACCCGGGACAACTGGCTCCTACGAGCAGTACTTC.

This rearrangement joins TRBV18 to TRBJ1-5; D possibly corresponds to TRBD1 (6 bases). The CDR3 has 16 amino acids. Germline V CDR1 and CDR2: KGHSH, LQKENI. V lost 3 bases to trimming and J lost 3 bases, with 15 bases between them. The chain's CDR3 is CASSPLARTDNQPQHF. The CDR3 DNA is TGTGCCAGCTCACCGCTAGCCCGGACAGACAATCAGCCCCAGCATTTT.

The chain combines TRBV6-5 with TRBJ1-1; TRBD1 might be the D (6 bases). V was clipped by 5 bases and J by 3 bases, with 16 bases between them. CDR1 is MNHEY and CDR2 is SVGAGI in the germline V gene. The CDR3 is 15 amino acids. The DNA of the CDR3 is TGTGCCAGCAGTCCACAATACACAGGGTACACTGAAGCTTTCTTT. This gives the protein CASSPQYTGYTEAFF.

The chain combines TRBV7-3 with TRBJ2-1, with TRBD2 matching 7 bases. V gave up 5 bases and J gave up 7 bases; unmatched junction bases: 11. The CDR3 loop spans 15 amino acids. CDR1 and CDR2 from the germline V gene are SGHTA and FQGTGA. CDR3 in amino acids: CASSPLAGDRNEQFF. CDR3 DNA sequence: TGTGCCAGCAGCCCCCTGGCGGGGGACCGAAATGAGCAGTTCTTC.

The chain couples TRBV30 to TRBJ1-2; 7 nucleotides agree with TRBD1. The CDR3 is 16 residues long. V was clipped by 5 bases and J by 4 bases; unmatched bases: 16. Germline values: CDR1 GTSNPN, CDR2 SVGIG (reference sequence). The CDR3 loop reads CAWAYDGTDSSYGYTF. CDR3 in DNA: TGTGCCTGGGCCTATGACGGGACAGACTCCTCCTATGGCTACACCTTC.

This clone came up a few times. The chain links TRBV2 to TRBJ1-2; D might be TRBD1 (5 bases). The length of the CDR3 is 13 residues. CDR1 is SNHLY, CDR2 FYNNEI, per germline. With 8 bases removed from V and 9 bases from J, the gap between germline ends came to 19 bases. This CDR3 is CASRNTGGGSYTF. The CDR3 DNA reads TGTGCCAGCCGAAACACAGGCGGCGGGAGCTACACCTTC.

This clone came up a few times. The gene calls are TRBV7-9 and TRBJ2-7; the match to TRBD1 covers 7 bases. After removal of 5 bases from V and 0 bases from J, the junction contained 7 bases not matched to a gene. The length of the CDR3 is 15 residues. Germline CDR1 and CDR2: SEHNR and FQNEAQ (reference sequence). CDR3 protein: CASSPLGTDSYEQYF. CDR3 coding DNA: TGTGCCAGCAGCCCGCTTGGGACAGACTCCTACGAGCAGTACTTC.

A single count supports this clone. This sequence joins TRBV27 and TRBJ2-7, with TRBD1 matching 8 bases. V shed 5 bases and J 7 bases; nucleotides not matched to a gene: 4. In germline, CDR1 is MNHEY, CDR2 SMNVEV (reference sequence). The CDR3 runs to 12 residues. The CDR3, as DNA: TGTGCCAGCAGTACACAGGGGGAAGAGCAGTACTTC. Translation: CASSTQGEEQYF.

The chain employs TRBV27 and TRBJ1-6, with TRBD1 identical over 8 bases. CDR1 and CDR2 (germline): MNHEY, SMNVEV (reference sequence). The CDR3 is 16 residues long. V was pared by 6 bases and J by 0 bases, with 4 bases of the junction left unmatched. The CDR3 nucleotides read TGTGCCAGCAGACCCGGACAGGGCTCCTATAATTCACCCCTCCACTTT. Translation: CASRPGQGSYNSPLHF.